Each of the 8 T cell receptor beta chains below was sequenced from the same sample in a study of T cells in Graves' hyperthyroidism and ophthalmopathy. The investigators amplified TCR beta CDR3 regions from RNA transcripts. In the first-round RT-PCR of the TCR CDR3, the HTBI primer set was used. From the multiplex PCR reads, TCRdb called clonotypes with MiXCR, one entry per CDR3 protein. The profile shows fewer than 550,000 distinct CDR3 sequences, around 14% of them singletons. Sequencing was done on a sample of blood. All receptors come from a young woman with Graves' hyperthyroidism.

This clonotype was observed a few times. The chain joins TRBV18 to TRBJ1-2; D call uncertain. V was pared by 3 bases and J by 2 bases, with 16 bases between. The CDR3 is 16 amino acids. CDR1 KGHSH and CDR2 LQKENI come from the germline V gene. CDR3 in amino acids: CASSPKTEGGNYGYTF. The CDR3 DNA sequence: TGTGCCAGCTCACCCAAGACGGAAGGTGGGAACTATGGCTACACCTTC.

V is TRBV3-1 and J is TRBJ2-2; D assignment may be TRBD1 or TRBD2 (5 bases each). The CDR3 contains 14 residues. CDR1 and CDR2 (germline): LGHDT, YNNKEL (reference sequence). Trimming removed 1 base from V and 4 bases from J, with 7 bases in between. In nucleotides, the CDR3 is TGTGCCAGCAGCCAAGGAGGGGCCACCGGGGAGCTGTTTTTT. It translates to CASSQGGATGELFF.

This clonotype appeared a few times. The CDR3 here is CASSQEVLAGGTDTQYF. In DNA, the CDR3 is TGTGCCAGCAGCCAAGAAGTACTAGCGGGGGGGACAGATACGCAGTATTTT. J is TRBJ2-3 and V is TRBV3-1, with 13 bases aligning to TRBD2. This CDR3 spans 17 amino acids. Germline V gene sequence: CDR1 LGHDT, CDR2 YNNKEL (reference sequence). With 0 bases clipped from V and 3 bases from J, the junction kept 3 bases outside the gene matches.

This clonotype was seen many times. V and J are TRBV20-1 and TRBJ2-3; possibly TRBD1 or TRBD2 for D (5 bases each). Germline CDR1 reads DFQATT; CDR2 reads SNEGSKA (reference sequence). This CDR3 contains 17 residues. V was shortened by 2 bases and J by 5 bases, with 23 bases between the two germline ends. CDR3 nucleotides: TGCAGTGCTAGATCCAACCTCGGGGCTCCAAGACGAGATACGCAGTATTTT. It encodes CSARSNLGAPRRDTQYF.

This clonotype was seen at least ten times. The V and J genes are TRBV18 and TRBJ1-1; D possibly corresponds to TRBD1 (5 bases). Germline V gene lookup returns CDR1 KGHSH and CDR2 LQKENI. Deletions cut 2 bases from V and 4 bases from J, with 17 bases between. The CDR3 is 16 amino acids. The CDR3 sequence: CASSPSTGGVGTEAFF. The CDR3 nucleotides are TGTGCCAGCTCACCATCCACAGGAGGTGTAGGCACTGAAGCTTTCTTT.

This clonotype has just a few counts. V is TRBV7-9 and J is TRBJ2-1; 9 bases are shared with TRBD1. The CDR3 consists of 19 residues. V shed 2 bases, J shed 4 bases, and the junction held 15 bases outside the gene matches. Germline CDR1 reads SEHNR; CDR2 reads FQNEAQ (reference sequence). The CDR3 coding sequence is TGTGCCAGCAGCTTACTAGGCGACAGGGGGTTGACGCTATACAATGAGCAGTTCTTC. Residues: CASSLLGDRGLTLYNEQFF.

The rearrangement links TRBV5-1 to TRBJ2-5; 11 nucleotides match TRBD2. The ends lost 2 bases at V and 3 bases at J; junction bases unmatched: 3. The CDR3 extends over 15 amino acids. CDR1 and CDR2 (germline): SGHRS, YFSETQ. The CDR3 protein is CASSFTSGSEETQYF. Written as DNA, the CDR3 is TGCGCCAGCAGCTTTACTAGCGGGAGTGAAGAGACCCAGTACTTC.

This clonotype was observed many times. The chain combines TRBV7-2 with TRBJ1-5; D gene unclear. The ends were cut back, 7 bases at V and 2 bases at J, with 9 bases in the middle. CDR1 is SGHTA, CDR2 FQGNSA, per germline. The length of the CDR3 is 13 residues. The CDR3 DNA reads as TGTGCCAGCACCTGGGATGGCAATCAGCCCCAGCATTTT. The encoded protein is CASTWDGNQPQHF.